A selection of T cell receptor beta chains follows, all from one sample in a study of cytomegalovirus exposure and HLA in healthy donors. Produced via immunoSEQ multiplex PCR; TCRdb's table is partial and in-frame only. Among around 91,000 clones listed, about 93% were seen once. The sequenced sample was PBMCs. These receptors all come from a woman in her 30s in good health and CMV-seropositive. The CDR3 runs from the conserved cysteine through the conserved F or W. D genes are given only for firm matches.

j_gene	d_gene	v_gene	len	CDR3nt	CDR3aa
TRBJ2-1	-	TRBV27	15	TGTGCCAGCAGAAACAGGGCTAAACCCTACAATGAGCAGTTCTTC	CASRNRAKPYNEQFF
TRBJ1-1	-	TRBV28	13	TGTGCCAGCAGTTTCGGGGGTAACACTGAAGCTTTCTTT	CASSFGGNTEAFF
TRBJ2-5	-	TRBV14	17	TGTGCCAGCAGCCAAGATCCTCGAGCTAGCAGGGGAGAGACCCAGTACTTC	CASSQDPRASRGETQYF
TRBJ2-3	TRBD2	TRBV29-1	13	TGCAGCGTTGAAGCGGGAGGGGCGGATACGCAGTATTTT	CSVEAGGADTQYF
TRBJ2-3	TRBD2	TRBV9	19	TGTGCCAGCAGCTTCGCTAGCGGGAGCCTTCAACCTAGCACAGATACGCAGTATTTT	CASSFASGSLQPSTDTQYF
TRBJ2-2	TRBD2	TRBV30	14	TGTGCCTGGACGGGGACTATGGACACCGGGGAGCTGTTTTTT	CAWTGTMDTGELFF
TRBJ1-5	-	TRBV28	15	TGTGCCAGCATCGGGGGGGCAAGGAGCAATCAGCCCCAGCATTTT	CASIGGARSNQPQHF
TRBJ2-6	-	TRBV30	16	TGTGCCTGGAGTGGAACAGGGTACTCTGGGGCCAACGTCCTGACTTTC	CAWSGTGYSGANVLTF
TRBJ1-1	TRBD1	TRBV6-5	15	TGTGCCAGCAGTTACCGGGGACAGCTGAACACTGAAGCTTTCTTT	CASSYRGQLNTEAFF
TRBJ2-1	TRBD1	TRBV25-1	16	TGTGCCAGCAGTGAAGGTGGCAGGGGGCAGGGGAATGAGCAGTTCTTC	CASSEGGRGQGNEQFF
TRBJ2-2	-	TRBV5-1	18	TGCGCCAGCAGCTTGGCCGACGCCAGCGGACGCGGCACCGGGGAGCTGTTTTTT	CASSLADASGRGTGELFF
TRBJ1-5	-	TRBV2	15	TGTGCCAGCACGGCAGGGGTGGGAGGCAATCAGCCCCAGCATTTT	CASTAGVGGNQPQHF
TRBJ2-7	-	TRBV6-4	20	TGTGCCCAGGGGACCCCAGAGCGGAACAAGGACGTTCTAAGCTCCTACGAGCAGTACTTC	CAQGTPERNKDVLSSYEQYF
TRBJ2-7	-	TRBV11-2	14	TGTGCCAGCAGCTTTAGCCCCGTCTCCTACGAGCAGTACTTC	CASSFSPVSYEQYF
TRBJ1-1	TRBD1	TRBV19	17	TGTGCCAGTAGCAAGAACAGGGGGCGTTCAATGAACACTGAAGCTTTCTTT	CASSKNRGRSMNTEAFF
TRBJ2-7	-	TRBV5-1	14	TGCGCCAGCAGCTTACCGGGTAGCTCCTACGAGCAGTACTTC	CASSLPGSSYEQYF
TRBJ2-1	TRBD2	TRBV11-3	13	TGTGCCAGCAGCTTAGGGACTAGCGGTGAGCAGTTCTTC	CASSLGTSGEQFF